This T cell receptor beta chain was retrieved from a study of a mutant IDH1 vaccine in newly diagnosed glioma. Overall study context: Vaccination followed radiotherapy alone by 4-6 weeks, or accompanied temozolomide cycles.

Produced via immunoSEQ multiplex PCR; TCRdb's table is partial and in-frame only. This sample has around 60,000 clones, with about 85% found just once. In its sample, this clone was seen a few times. Antigen: not known. Time point defined: week 23, last vaccination. Doses of 300 ug of mutant IDH1 20-mer peptide were given with topical imiquimod. Each tumor in the donors was a new WHO grade 3 or 4 astrocytoma, IDH1-mutant and ATRX-lost. Per the germline V gene, CDR1 is SGDLS and CDR2 is YYNGEE. This CDR3 spans 14 amino acids. Trimming pared 0 bases from V and 7 bases from J, leaving 10 bases between. This sample comprised PBMCs, obtained from a glioma patient whose treatment included an IDH1 peptide vaccine. This TCR came from a man aged 25-45 years with glioma. The V call is TRBV9, the J call TRBJ2-2; the D gene is possibly TRBD2 (5 bases). The CDR3 DNA is TGTGCCAGCAGCGTAGGGGCGGGCAGCGGGGAGCTGTTTTTT. It specifies CASSVGAGSGELFF.